These 26 T cell receptor beta chains were all obtained from the same sample, sequenced in a study of cytomegalovirus exposure and HLA in healthy donors. Amplification used 60 Vbeta primers and 13 Jbeta primers. Using immunoSEQ multiplex PCR, the repertoire was profiled, and TCRdb retains in-frame clones only, with some absent. Of roughly 120,000 clones listed, more than 60% were seen once; the top ten hold around 2.1%. Input material: PBMCs. The receptors were gathered from a woman in her 40s in good health and CMV-seropositive.

The chain uses TRBV23-1 and TRBJ1-5; D unresolved. TRBV23-1 counts as an open reading frame of uncertain function. The CDR3 is 12 residues long. Trimming removed 7 bases from V and 7 bases from J, with 11 bases in between. This CDR3 reads CASIPGEQPQHF. Written as DNA, the CDR3 is TGCGCCAGCATTCCCGGGGAGCAGCCCCAGCATTTT.

The chain employs TRBV19 and TRBJ2-6, with 12 bases aligning to TRBD2. The CDR3 covers 17 residues. Germline CDR1 and CDR2: LNHDA and SQIVND (reference sequence). With V trimmed by 7 bases and J by 1 base, 5 bases remained unmatched. CDR3 protein: CASKSSGRESGANVLTF. CDR3 coding DNA: TGTGCCAGTAAATCTAGCGGGAGGGAATCTGGGGCCAACGTCCTGACTTTC.

This clone turned up a few times. V and J are TRBV2 and TRBJ1-2, with D unclear. Trimming pared 5 bases from V and 0 bases from J, leaving 10 bases between. Germline V gene sequence: CDR1 SNHLY, CDR2 FYNNEI. The CDR3 has 14 residues. CDR3 nucleotide sequence: TGTGCCAGCAGTCTTTACGGGGCTAACTATGGCTACACCTTC. It encodes CASSLYGANYGYTF. The variable domain in full, completed from reference TRBV2 and TRBJ1-2, reads EPEVTQTPSHQVTQMGQEVILRCVPISNHLYFYWYRQILGQKVEFLVSFYNNEISEKSEIFDDQFSVERPDGSNFTLKIRSTKLEDSAMYFCASSLYGANYGYTFGSGTRLTVV.

The V and J genes are TRBV27 and TRBJ1-2, with 7 bases that match TRBD1. Germline CDR1 and CDR2: MNHEY and SMNVEV (reference sequence). V was pared by 3 bases and J by 7 bases, with 8 bases of the junction left unmatched. The CDR3 contains 14 residues. CDR3 DNA: TGTGCCAGCAGTTTTCAAGGGGGCGAGGGTGGCTACACCTTC. Its translation is CASSFQGGEGGYTF.

The rearrangement joins TRBV5-4 to TRBJ2-5; 9 positions agree with TRBD2. The CDR3 totals 14 residues. V shed 2 bases and J 6 bases; nucleotides not matched to a gene: 5. Germline CDR1 is SGHNT and CDR2 is YYREEE (reference sequence). The CDR3 DNA is TGTGCCAGCAGCTTACGGACTAGCGCGCAGACCCAGTACTTC. Its translation: CASSLRTSAQTQYF.

The chain combines TRBV30 with TRBJ2-3; perhaps TRBD2 as D (6 bases). Trimming took 4 bases from V and 2 from J, leaving 10 bases between them. The CDR3 is 13 amino acids. Germline CDR1 reads GTSNPN; CDR2 reads SVGIG (reference sequence). CDR3 sequence reads: CAWNGGFTDTQYF. The CDR3, as DNA: TGTGCCTGGAACGGGGGTTTCACAGATACGCAGTATTTT.

The chain links TRBV5-1 to TRBJ2-1; 11 nucleotides agree with TRBD2. The CDR3 is made up of 18 amino acids. The germline gives CDR1 SGHRS, CDR2 YFSETQ. The junction had 11 bases not matched to a gene; V was cut back by 4 bases and J by 2 bases. CDR3 loop: CASSRFGSSGGPYNEQFF. The CDR3, as DNA: TGCGCCAGCAGCCGCTTTGGATCTAGCGGGGGGCCCTACAATGAGCAGTTCTTC.

This rearrangement joins TRBV28 to TRBJ1-5; D call uncertain. The CDR3 has 15 amino acids. Germline CDR1 and CDR2: MDHEN and SYDVKM. V was pared by 4 bases and J by 7 bases, with 17 bases between. The CDR3 loop reads CASSSTLVGRQPQHF. The CDR3 DNA sequence: TGTGCCAGCAGTTCTACCCTGGTGGGGAGACAGCCCCAGCATTTT.

The chain is built from TRBV7-2 and TRBJ1-2; 7 positions match TRBD1. J gave up 6 bases and V 8 bases, and 15 bases lay outside the gene matches. CDR3 length: 15 amino acids. Germline V gene sequence: CDR1 SGHTA, CDR2 FQGNSA. CDR3 DNA sequence: TGTGCCAGCGATACCCCTGCCAGAGGGGGCAATGGCTACACCTTC. It yields the protein CASDTPARGGNGYTF.

The chain recombines TRBV6-1 with TRBJ2-7; 8 nucleotides match TRBD1. Trimming cost V 5 bases and J 1 base; bases outside gene matches: 4. This CDR3 has 14 residues. From germline, CDR1 is MNHNS and CDR2 SASEGT. The CDR3 sequence is CASSRDRLSYEQYF. Here the CDR3 DNA reads TGTGCCAGCAGTCGGGACAGGCTATCCTACGAGCAGTACTTC.

The V and J genes are TRBV25-1 and TRBJ2-2, with TRBD1 identical over 9 bases. V shed 3 bases, J shed 5 bases, and the junction held 4 bases outside the gene matches. The germline V gene has CDR1 MGHDK and CDR2 SYGVNS. The CDR3 runs 15 residues. The DNA of the CDR3 is TGTGCCAGCAGTGAGGACAGGGGTGGTACCGGGGAGCTGTTTTTT. Protein sequence: CASSEDRGGTGELFF.

This rearrangement joins TRBV10-3 to TRBJ2-5; 7 nucleotides match TRBD1. CDR3 length equals 14 residues. Germline-derived CDR1 and CDR2 are ENHRY and SYGVKD. V shed 6 bases and J 0 bases; nucleotides not matched to a gene: 4. The CDR3 loop reads CAISRDSDQETQYF. The CDR3 DNA follows: TGTGCCATCAGCCGGGACAGCGACCAAGAGACCCAGTACTTC.

V and J are TRBV5-1 and TRBJ2-1, with TRBD1 matching 7 bases. Germline CDR1 SGHRS, CDR2 YFSETQ. The CDR3 runs 14 residues. The V gene end was trimmed by 0 bases and the J gene end by 8 bases; junction bases not matched to a gene: 5. CDR3 sequence reads: CASSLGQGVDEQFF. CDR3 nucleotides: TGCGCCAGCAGCTTGGGTCAGGGGGTGGATGAGCAGTTCTTC. The entire variable domain, with the rest obtained from reference TRBV5-1 and TRBJ2-1, is as follows: KAGVTQTPRYLIKTRGQQVTLSCSPISGHRSVSWYQQTPGQGLQFLFEYFSETQRNKGNFPGRFSGRQFSNSRSEMNVSTLELGDSALYLCASSLGQGVDEQFFGPGTRLTVL.

V and J are TRBV10-2 and TRBJ1-1, with TRBD1 as a possible D gene (5 bases). From germline, CDR1 is WSHSY and CDR2 SAAADI. Trimming cost V 3 bases and J 4 bases, with 15 bases left between them. CDR3 size: 15 residues. The CDR3 region is CASSDRGLPFTEAFF. The DNA for the CDR3 is TGCGCCAGCAGTGATAGGGGACTACCGTTCACTGAAGCTTTCTTT.

The chain combines TRBV30 with TRBJ1-1; D is ambiguous. The CDR3 sequence is 14 residues long. The V and J ends lost 3 bases and 4 bases respectively, with 15 bases between them. CDR1 and CDR2 from the germline V gene are GTSNPN and SVGIG (reference sequence). The CDR3 DNA is TGTGCCTGGAGAATGGTAGAGAGATCCACTGAAGCTTTCTTT. It is translated as CAWRMVERSTEAFF. Full variable domain (missing parts from reference TRBV30 and TRBJ1-1): SQTIHQWPATLVQPVGSPLSLECTVEGTSNPNLYWYRQAAGRGLQLLFYSVGIGQISSEVPQNLSASRPQDRQFILSSKKLLLSDSGFYLCAWRMVERSTEAFFGQGTRLTVV.

This chain links TRBV6-6 with TRBJ2-7, with 7 bases matching TRBD2. This CDR3 spans 13 amino acids. Trimming took 6 bases from V and 4 from J; bases not matched to a gene: 6. Germline V CDR1 and CDR2: MNHNY, SVGAGI (reference sequence). In DNA form, the CDR3 reads TGTGCCAGCAGGCTAACTAGCGCGTACGAGCAGTACTTC. It is translated as CASRLTSAYEQYF.

This clone was observed a handful of times. This chain uses TRBV5-6 with TRBJ2-7, with TRBD2 as a possible D gene (7 bases). Germline V gene lookup returns CDR1 SGHDT and CDR2 YYEEEE. V lost 0 bases and J lost 4, with 17 bases in between. The CDR3 is 16 residues long. The CDR3 DNA is TGTGCCAGCAGCTTGGGCTTCGGGGGGCAGGGGTACGAGCAGTACTTC. The encoded protein is CASSLGFGGQGYEQYF.

The rearrangement joins TRBV5-1 to TRBJ2-1; 8 bases fit TRBD2. The V and J ends lost 4 bases and 9 bases, in that order; junction bases with no gene match: 12. This CDR3 has 15 amino acids. Looked up from germline, CDR1 is SGHRS and CDR2 is YFSETQ. The CDR3: CASSPPTSGAGEQFF. CDR3 bases: TGCGCCAGCAGCCCGCCCACTAGCGGAGCGGGTGAGCAGTTCTTC.

The chain carries TRBV19 and TRBJ1-1; 7 positions agree with TRBD1. The CDR3 runs 16 residues. Unmatched junction bases numbered 12, after V lost 5 bases and J lost 3 bases. CDR1 LNHDA and CDR2 SQIVND come from the germline V gene (reference sequence). CDR3 loop: CASSGGQATWDTEAFF. CDR3 nucleotide sequence: TGTGCCAGTAGTGGTGGACAGGCGACCTGGGACACTGAAGCTTTCTTT.

This chain connects TRBV5-1 to TRBJ2-1; TRBD2 agrees at 11 bases. This CDR3 is built from 15 residues. Germline CDR1 and CDR2: SGHRS and YFSETQ. The V gene end was trimmed by 3 bases and the J gene end by 4 bases; junction bases not matched to a gene: 3. The CDR3 sequence is CASSSGTSGYNEQFF. In DNA form, the CDR3 reads TGCGCCAGCAGCTCCGGGACTAGCGGTTACAATGAGCAGTTCTTC.

The chain recombines TRBV18 with TRBJ2-2; D possibly corresponds to TRBD2 (6 bases). Trimming took 1 base from V and 4 from J, leaving 19 bases between them. Germline V CDR1 and CDR2: KGHSH, LQKENI. The CDR3 extends over 18 amino acids. Here the CDR3 DNA reads TGTGCCAGCTCACCACTGCGGGGCGATGGGATTTCCACCGGGGAGCTGTTTTTT. Its protein is CASSPLRGDGISTGELFF.

The J gene is TRBJ1-5, the V gene TRBV7-2; the D is unclear. The CDR3 is made up of 14 amino acids. From germline, CDR1 is SGHTA and CDR2 FQGNSA. V was shortened by 5 bases and J by 0 bases, with 8 bases between the two germline ends. In DNA form, the CDR3 reads TGTGCCAGCAGCGCGGGGTATAGCAATCAGCCCCAGCATTTT. It is translated as CASSAGYSNQPQHF.

The rearrangement uses TRBV10-3 and TRBJ2-7; 8 bases match TRBD1. CDR1 is ENHRY and CDR2 is SYGVKD in the germline V gene. This CDR3 is 15 amino acids long. J lost 0 bases, V lost 6 bases, and 7 bases had no gene match. Here the CDR3 DNA reads TGTGCCATCAGATGGGGACAGGCGAGCTCCTACGAGCAGTACTTC. This translates into CAIRWGQASSYEQYF.

The chain is built from TRBV19 and TRBJ1-1; 8 bases are a match to TRBD1. Germline V gene data show CDR1 as LNHDA and CDR2 as SQIVND (reference sequence). V gave up 1 base and J gave up 1 base; unmatched junction bases: 2. The CDR3 has 15 residues. CDR3 sequence: CASSIVGTGNTEAFF. The CDR3 bases are TGTGCCAGTAGTATAGTCGGGACAGGGAACACTGAAGCTTTCTTT.

The chain joins TRBV28 to TRBJ2-1; TRBD2 matches 13 bases. Germline CDR1 is MDHEN and CDR2 is SYDVKM. The J segment lost 3 bases and the V segment lost 6 bases, leaving 5 bases of the junction unmatched. The CDR3 covers 16 residues. The CDR3 is CASSTSGRGDYNEQFF. In DNA, the CDR3 is TGTGCCAGCAGCACTAGCGGGAGGGGTGACTACAATGAGCAGTTCTTC.

The chain carries TRBV28 and TRBJ2-5, with 9 bases fitting TRBD1. The J call may not be correct, given that the DNA end is closer to TRBJ2-7. This CDR3 has 15 amino acids. CDR1 is MDHEN and CDR2 is SYDVKM in the germline V gene. CDR3 protein: CASSITGTGHREQYF. The CDR3 DNA follows: TGTGCCAGCAGCATCACGGGGACAGGGCATCGCGAGCAGTACTTC.